This T cell receptor (beta chain) was recorded in a study of cytomegalovirus exposure and HLA in healthy donors. Study context: The roughly 120 validation repertoires, a later analysis reported, used the same platform as the approximately 670 first-cohort repertoires. Study-wide points: It was approximately 160 TCR beta chains that were listed as cytomegalovirus-associated.

Method: immunoSEQ multiplex PCR; TCRdb's copy keeps in-frame clones and lacks some. Seen here are about 49,000 clones, around 94% observed once, and the top ten hold almost 1.5%. The CDR3 length is 18 residues. CDR1 and CDR2 (germline): SGHVS, FNYEAQ. The V gene end was trimmed by 0 bases and the J gene end by 7 bases; junction bases not matched to a gene: 13. As for this clone: No antigen is known for it.

The clonotype originates from a man aged 18 to 30 in good health and CMV-seronegative. This chain joins TRBV7-6 and TRBJ2-1, with TRBD2 identical over 9 bases. Sequencing was carried out using PBMCs. The CDR3 DNA follows: TGTGCCAGCAGCTTAGCTGGGCTAGCGGGATGGGTAGGGAATGAGCAGTTCTTC. Its protein product is CASSLAGLAGWVGNEQFF.